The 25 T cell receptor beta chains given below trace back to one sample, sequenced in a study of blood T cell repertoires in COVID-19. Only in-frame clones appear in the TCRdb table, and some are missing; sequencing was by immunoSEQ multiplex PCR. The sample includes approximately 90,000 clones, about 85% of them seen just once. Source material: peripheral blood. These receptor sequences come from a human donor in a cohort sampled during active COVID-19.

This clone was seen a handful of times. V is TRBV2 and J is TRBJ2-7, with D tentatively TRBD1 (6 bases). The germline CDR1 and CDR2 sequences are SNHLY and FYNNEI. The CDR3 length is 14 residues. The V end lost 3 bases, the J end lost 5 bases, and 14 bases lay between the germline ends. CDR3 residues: CASSDWDTINEQYF. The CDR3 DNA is TGTGCCAGCAGTGATTGGGACACGATAAACGAGCAGTACTTC.

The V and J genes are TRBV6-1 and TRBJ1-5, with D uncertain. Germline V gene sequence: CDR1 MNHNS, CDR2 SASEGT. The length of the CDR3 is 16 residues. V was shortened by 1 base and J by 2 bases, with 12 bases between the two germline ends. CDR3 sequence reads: CASSEGLLLGNQPQHF. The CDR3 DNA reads TGTGCCAGCAGTGAAGGGCTCCTTTTGGGCAATCAGCCCCAGCATTTT.

The DNA for the CDR3 is TGTGCTAGTGGTGTAGACCGAGGAGAGACCCAGTACTTC. This translates into CASGVDRGETQYF. The chain combines TRBV12-5 with TRBJ2-5; no firm D call. V lost 5 bases and J 4 bases, leaving 11 bases between the germline ends. Germline-derived CDR1 and CDR2 are LGHNT and FRNRAP. CDR3 length equals 13 residues.

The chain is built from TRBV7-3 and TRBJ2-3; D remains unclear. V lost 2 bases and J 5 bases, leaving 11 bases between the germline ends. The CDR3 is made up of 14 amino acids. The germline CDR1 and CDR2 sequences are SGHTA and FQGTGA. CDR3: CASSLAPVGDTQYF. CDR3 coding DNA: TGTGCCAGCAGCTTAGCACCGGTCGGAGATACGCAGTATTTT.

Here the CDR3 DNA reads TGTGCCAGCAGGAGTACAGGGGTTGCGGTGGAGACCCAGTACTTC. This codes for CASRSTGVAVETQYF. This sequence joins TRBV6-5 and TRBJ2-5; 7 bases align to TRBD1. CDR3 length equals 15 residues. The germline gives CDR1 MNHEY, CDR2 SVGAGI. Trimming removed 6 bases from V and 5 bases from J; junction bases left unmatched: 12.

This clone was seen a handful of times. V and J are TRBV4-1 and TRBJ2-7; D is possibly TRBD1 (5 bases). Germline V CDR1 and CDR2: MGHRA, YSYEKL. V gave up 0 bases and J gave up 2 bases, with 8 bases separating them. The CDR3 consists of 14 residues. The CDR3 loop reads CASSQDTGPYEQYF. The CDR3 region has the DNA TGCGCCAGCAGCCAAGATACAGGCCCCTACGAGCAGTACTTC.

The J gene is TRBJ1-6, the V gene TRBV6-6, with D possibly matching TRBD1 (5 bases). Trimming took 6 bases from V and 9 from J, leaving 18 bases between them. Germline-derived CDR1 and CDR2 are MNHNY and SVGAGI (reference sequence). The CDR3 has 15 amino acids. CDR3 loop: CASSPKVGGGSPLHF. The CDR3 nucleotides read TGTGCCAGCAGCCCCAAGGTGGGGGGTGGTTCACCCCTCCACTTT.

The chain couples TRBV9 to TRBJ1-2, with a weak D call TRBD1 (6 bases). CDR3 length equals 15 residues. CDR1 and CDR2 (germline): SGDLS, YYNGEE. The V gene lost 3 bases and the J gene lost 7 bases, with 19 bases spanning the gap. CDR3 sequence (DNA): TGTGCCAGCAGCGCCGACCAGGACAGCGGACGTGGCTACACCTTC. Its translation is CASSADQDSGRGYTF.

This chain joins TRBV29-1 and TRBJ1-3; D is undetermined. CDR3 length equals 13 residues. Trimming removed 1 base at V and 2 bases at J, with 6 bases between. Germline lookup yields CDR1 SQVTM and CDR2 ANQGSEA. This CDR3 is CSVEAFAGNTIYF. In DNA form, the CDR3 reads TGCAGCGTTGAAGCCTTTGCTGGAAACACCATATATTTT.

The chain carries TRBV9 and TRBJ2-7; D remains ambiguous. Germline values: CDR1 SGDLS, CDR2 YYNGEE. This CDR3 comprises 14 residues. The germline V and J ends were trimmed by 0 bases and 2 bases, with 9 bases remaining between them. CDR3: CASSVGQIPYEQYF. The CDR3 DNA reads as TGTGCCAGCAGCGTAGGGCAGATACCCTACGAGCAGTACTTC.

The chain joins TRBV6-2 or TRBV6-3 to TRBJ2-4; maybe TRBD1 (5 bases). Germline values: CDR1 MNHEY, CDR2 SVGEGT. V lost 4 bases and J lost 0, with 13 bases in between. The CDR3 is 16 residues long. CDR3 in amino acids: CASSLDRPPAKNIQYF. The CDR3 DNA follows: TGTGCCAGCAGTTTAGACAGACCCCCAGCCAAAAACATTCAGTACTTC.

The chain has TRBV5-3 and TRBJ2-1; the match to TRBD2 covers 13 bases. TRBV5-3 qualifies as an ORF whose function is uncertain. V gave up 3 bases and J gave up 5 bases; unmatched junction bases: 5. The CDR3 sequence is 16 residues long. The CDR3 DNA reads TGTGCCAGAAGCTCGGCGGGACTAGCGGGGAACAATGAGCAGTTCTTC. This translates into CARSSAGLAGNNEQFF.

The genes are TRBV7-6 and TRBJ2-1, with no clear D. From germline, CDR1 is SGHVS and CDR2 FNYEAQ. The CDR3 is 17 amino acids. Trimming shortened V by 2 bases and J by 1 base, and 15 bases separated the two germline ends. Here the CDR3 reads CASSLFEEIVSYNEQFF. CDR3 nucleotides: TGTGCCAGCAGCTTATTCGAGGAGATCGTATCCTACAATGAGCAGTTCTTC.

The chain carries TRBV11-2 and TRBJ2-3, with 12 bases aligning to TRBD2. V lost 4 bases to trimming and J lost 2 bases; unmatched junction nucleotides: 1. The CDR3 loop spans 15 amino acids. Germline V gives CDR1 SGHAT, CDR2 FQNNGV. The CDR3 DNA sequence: TGTGCCAGCAGCTCTAGCGGGGGGGCCACAGATACGCAGTATTTT. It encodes CASSSSGGATDTQYF.

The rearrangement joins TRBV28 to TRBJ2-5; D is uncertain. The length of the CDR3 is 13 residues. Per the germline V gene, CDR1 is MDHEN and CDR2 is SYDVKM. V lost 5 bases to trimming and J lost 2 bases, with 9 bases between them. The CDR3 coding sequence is TGTGCCAGCAGTGGTCAGGCACAAGAGACCCAGTACTTC. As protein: CASSGQAQETQYF. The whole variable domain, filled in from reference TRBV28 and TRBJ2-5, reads DVKVTQSSRYLVKRTGEKVFLECVQDMDHENMFWYRQDPGLGLRLIYFSYDVKMKEKGDIPEGYSVSREKKERFSLILESASTNQTSMYLCASSGQAQETQYFGPGTRLLVL.

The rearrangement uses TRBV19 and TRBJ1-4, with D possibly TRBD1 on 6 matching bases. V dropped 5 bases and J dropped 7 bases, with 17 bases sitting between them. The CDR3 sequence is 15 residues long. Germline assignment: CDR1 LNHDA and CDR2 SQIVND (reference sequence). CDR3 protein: CASSPPGTRGEKLFF. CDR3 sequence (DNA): TGTGCCAGTAGTCCCCCCGGGACAAGAGGTGAAAAACTGTTTTTT.

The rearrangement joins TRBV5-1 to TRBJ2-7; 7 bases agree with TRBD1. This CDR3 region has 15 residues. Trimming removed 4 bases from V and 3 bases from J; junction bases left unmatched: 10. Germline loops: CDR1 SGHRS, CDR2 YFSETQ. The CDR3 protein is CASSSYGTVFYEQYF. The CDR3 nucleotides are TGCGCCAGCAGCAGCTACGGGACAGTCTTCTACGAGCAGTACTTC.

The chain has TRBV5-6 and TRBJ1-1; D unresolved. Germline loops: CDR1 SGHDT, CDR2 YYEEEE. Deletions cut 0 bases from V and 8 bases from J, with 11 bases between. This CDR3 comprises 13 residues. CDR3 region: CASSLGLTGEAFF. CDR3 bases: TGTGCCAGCAGCTTGGGCCTTACGGGAGAAGCTTTCTTT.

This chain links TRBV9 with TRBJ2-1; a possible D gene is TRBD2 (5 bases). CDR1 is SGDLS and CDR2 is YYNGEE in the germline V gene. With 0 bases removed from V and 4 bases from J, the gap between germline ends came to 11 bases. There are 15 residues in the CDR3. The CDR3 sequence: CASSVGPADYNEQFF. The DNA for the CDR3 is TGTGCCAGCAGCGTAGGGCCAGCGGATTACAATGAGCAGTTCTTC.

CDR3 in DNA: TGTGCCAGCAAGCTCTCGGGGGGGCTGGAGACCCAGTACTTC. Translating gives CASKLSGGLETQYF. The chain has TRBV27 and TRBJ2-5, with 8 positions matching TRBD2. Germline V gives CDR1 MNHEY, CDR2 SMNVEV (reference sequence). CDR3 length: 14 residues. Trimming cost V 7 bases and J 5 bases; bases outside gene matches: 9.

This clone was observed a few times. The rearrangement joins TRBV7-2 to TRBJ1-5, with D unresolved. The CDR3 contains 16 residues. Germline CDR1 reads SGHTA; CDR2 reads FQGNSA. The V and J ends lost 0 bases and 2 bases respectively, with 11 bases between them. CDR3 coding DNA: TGTGCCAGCAGCTTAGCGGGAGGGAACGGCAATCAGCCCCAGCATTTT. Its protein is CASSLAGGNGNQPQHF.

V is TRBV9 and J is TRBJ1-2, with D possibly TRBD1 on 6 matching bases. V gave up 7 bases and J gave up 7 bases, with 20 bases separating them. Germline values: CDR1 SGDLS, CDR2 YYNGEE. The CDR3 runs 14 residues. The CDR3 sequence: CASGREVVGGGYTF. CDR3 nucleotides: TGTGCCAGCGGCAGAGAAGTAGTAGGGGGTGGCTACACCTTC.

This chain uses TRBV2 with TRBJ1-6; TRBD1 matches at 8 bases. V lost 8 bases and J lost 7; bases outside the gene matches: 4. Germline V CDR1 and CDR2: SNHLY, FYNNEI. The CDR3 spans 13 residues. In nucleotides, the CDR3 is TGTGCCAGCTGGTGGACAGGGAATTCACCCCTCCACTTT. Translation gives CASWWTGNSPLHF.

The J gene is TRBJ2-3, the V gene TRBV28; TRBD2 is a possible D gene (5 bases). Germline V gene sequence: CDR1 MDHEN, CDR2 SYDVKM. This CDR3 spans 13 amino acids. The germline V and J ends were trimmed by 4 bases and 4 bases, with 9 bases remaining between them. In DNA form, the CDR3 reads TGTGCCAGCAGTTGGCTAGCTTCAGATACGCAGTATTTT. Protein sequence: CASSWLASDTQYF. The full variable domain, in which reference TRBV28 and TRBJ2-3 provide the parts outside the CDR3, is DVKVTQSSRYLVKRTGEKVFLECVQDMDHENMFWYRQDPGLGLRLIYFSYDVKMKEKGDIPEGYSVSREKKERFSLILESASTNQTSMYLCASSWLASDTQYFGPGTRLTVL.

CDR3 residues: CASSQGRHRAENTEAFF. CDR3 in DNA: TGCGCCAGCAGCCAAGGTCGGCACAGGGCGGAGAACACTGAAGCTTTCTTT. This chain uses TRBV4-1 with TRBJ1-1; TRBD1 is a possible D gene (6 bases). Between the trimmed V and J ends, which lost 1 base and 1 base, there was a span of 16 bases. CDR1 is MGHRA, CDR2 YSYEKL, per germline. CDR3 length: 17 residues.